This passage covers 8 T cell receptor beta chains from one sample sequenced in a study of blood T cell repertoires in COVID-19 (dated by TCRdb to 2018 to 2021). Library method: the immunoSEQ multiplex PCR assay. The table comes from immuneACCESS by way of TCRdb, which keeps in-frame sequences with V and J called. Part of the clones is missing from these tables; in studies checked, under half for an unresolved V gene and the rest for unknown reasons. Counted in this sample were about 15,000 clones; 86% of them appeared once. Clones ranked in the top ten supply roughly 17% of the sample. Sample: peripheral blood. Receptors originate from a human donor in a cohort sampled during active COVID-19.

The CDR3 protein is CASGSHWTGDNYGYTF. The DNA of the CDR3 is TGTGCTAGTGGTTCCCATTGGACAGGGGATAACTATGGCTACACCTTC. The rearrangement uses TRBV12-5 and TRBJ1-2; 9 bases fit TRBD1. J lost 1 base, V lost 4 bases, and 7 bases had no gene match. The germline V gene encodes CDR1 LGHNT and CDR2 FRNRAP. The CDR3 loop spans 16 amino acids. Full variable domain (outside the CDR3, taken from reference TRBV12-5 and TRBJ1-2): DARVTQTPRHKVTEMGQEVTMRCQPILGHNTVFWYRQTMMQGLELLAYFRNRAPLDDSGMPKDRFSAEMPDATLATLKIQPSEPRDSAVYFCASGSHWTGDNYGYTFGSGTRLTVV.

V is TRBV12-3 or TRBV12-4 and J is TRBJ2-3; D uncertain. V was trimmed by 3 bases and J by 8 bases, leaving 9 bases between them. CDR3 length: 12 amino acids. The CDR3 DNA follows: TGTGCCAGCAGTTTCAGTCATGGTACGCAGTATTTT. It codes for CASSFSHGTQYF.

Concerning this clone: One end of the junction does not line up with germline, which may come from a read error. The rearrangement uses TRBV18 and TRBJ2-4; 11 bases agree with TRBD2. Germline V gene sequence: CDR1 KGHSH, CDR2 LQKENI. This CDR3 contains 15 residues. The CDR3 DNA reads as TGTGCCAGCTCGCCACTAGCGGGGGAGGAAAACATTCAGTACTTC. It is translated as CASSPLAGEENIQYF.

The chain has TRBV19 and TRBJ1-1, with D maybe TRBD1 (5 bases). The CDR3 is 13 residues long. The V and J ends lost 8 bases and 0 bases respectively, with 10 bases between them. Per germline, CDR1 LNHDA and CDR2 SQIVND (reference sequence). CDR3 sequence: CASAGRMNTEAFF. Here the CDR3 DNA reads TGTGCCAGTGCGGGACGCATGAACACTGAAGCTTTCTTT.

This clone was recorded once. The V and J genes are TRBV18 and TRBJ1-1; 10 nucleotides agree with TRBD1. CDR1 is KGHSH, CDR2 LQKENI, per germline. Trimming took 3 bases from V and 8 from J; bases not matched to a gene: 6. The CDR3 extends over 14 amino acids. The CDR3: CASSPRQGASEAFF. The CDR3 bases are TGTGCCAGCTCACCCAGACAGGGGGCTTCGGAAGCTTTCTTT.

CDR3 sequence: CASSLGLDYNEQFF. CDR3 DNA sequence: TGTGCCAGCAGCTTGGGACTAGATTACAATGAGCAGTTCTTC. J is TRBJ2-1 and V is TRBV5-4; possibly TRBD2 for D (6 bases). Germline values: CDR1 SGHNT, CDR2 YYREEE (reference sequence). Trimming removed 0 bases at V and 4 bases at J, with 8 bases between. The CDR3 sequence is 14 residues long.

This clone was picked up one time. V gene TRBV6-1 combines with J gene TRBJ2-7; D not resolved. Germline V gives CDR1 MNHNS, CDR2 SASEGT. The CDR3 totals 14 residues. V lost 2 bases, J lost 4 bases, and 12 bases lay in between. The CDR3 here is CASSEPWALYEQYF. CDR3 in DNA: TGTGCCAGCAGTGAACCCTGGGCCCTATACGAGCAGTACTTC.

V is TRBV13 and J is TRBJ1-2, with a weak D call TRBD1 (5 bases). This CDR3 contains 15 residues. Trimming removed 0 bases from V and 4 bases from J, with 12 bases in between. Germline CDR1 is PRHDT and CDR2 is FYEKMQ (reference sequence). This CDR3 reads CASSLGMDILYGYTF. The CDR3 nucleotides read TGTGCCAGCAGCTTAGGAATGGACATTCTCTATGGCTACACCTTC.